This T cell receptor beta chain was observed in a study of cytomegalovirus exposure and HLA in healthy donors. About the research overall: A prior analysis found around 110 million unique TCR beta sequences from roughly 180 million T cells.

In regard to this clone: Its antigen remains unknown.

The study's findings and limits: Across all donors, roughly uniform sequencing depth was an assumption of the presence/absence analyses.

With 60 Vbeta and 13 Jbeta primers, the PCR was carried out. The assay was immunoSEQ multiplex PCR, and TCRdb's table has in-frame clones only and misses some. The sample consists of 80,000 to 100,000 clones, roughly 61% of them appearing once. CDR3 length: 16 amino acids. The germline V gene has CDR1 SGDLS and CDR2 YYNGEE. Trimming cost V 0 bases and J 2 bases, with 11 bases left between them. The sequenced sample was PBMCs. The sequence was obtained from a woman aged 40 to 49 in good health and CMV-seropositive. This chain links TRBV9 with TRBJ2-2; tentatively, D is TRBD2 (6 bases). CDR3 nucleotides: TGTGCCAGCAGCGTAGGTCGGGGGACTAACACCGGGGAGCTGTTTTTT. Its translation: CASSVGRGTNTGELFF.